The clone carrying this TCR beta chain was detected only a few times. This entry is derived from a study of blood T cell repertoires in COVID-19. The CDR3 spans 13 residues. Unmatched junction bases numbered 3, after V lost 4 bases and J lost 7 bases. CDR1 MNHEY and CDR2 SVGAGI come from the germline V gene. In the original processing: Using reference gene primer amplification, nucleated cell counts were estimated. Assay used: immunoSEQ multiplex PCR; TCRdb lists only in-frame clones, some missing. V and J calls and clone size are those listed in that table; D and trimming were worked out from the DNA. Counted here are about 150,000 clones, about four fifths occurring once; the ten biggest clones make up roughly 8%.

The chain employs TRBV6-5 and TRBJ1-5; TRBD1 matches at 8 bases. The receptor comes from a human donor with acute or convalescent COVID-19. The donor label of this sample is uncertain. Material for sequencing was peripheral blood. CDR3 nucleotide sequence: TGTGCCAGCAGTTTCTACAGGGGGCAGCCCCAGCATTTT. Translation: CASSFYRGQPQHF.